The text below deals with one TCR beta chain. What it binds is unknown. This specimen belongs to a study of cytotoxic CD8 clonotypes in ibrutinib-treated CLL. Study details: Following a median about twelve months of treatment, with a range of 6 to 36, response samples were taken. An average of roughly 270,000 productive templates and 94,082 productive rearrangements was obtained per sample. Study results and limitations: Clonality measured at baseline exceeded age-matched healthy donors, tracking circulating CD8+ T-cell counts.

CDR1 and CDR2 (germline): MNHEY, SMNVEV (reference sequence). CDR3 length: 14 amino acids. V was trimmed by 6 bases and J by 4 bases, leaving 15 bases between them. Libraries were prepared by immunoSEQ multiplex PCR; TCRdb keeps only in-frame clonotypes and omits some of them. The sample shows over 200,000 clones, more than 65% of them seen only once. The source was PBMCs, collected after 12 months of ibrutinib treatment. The sequence was collected from a human donor with chronic lymphocytic leukemia. The chain links TRBV27 to TRBJ1-1, with no clear D. Here the CDR3 reads CASRGGLLGTEAFF. The CDR3 DNA sequence: TGTGCCAGCAGGGGTGGACTATTGGGCACTGAAGCTTTCTTT.